A selection of T cell receptor beta chains follows, all from one sample in a study of CD8 T cells in Susac syndrome. TCRdb re-called the immunoSEQ multiplex PCR reads through MiXCR, storing one row per CDR3 protein. The sample lists about 200,000 distinct CDR3 sequences; more than 85% were seen once. Sequenced sample: CD4+ T cells from PBMCs. These receptors came from a human donor with Susac syndrome. Each CDR3 is given with its conserved first and last residue. The order of the fields is CDR3 protein, CDR3 DNA, clone size, V gene, D gene, J gene. A D gene is named only where the DNA matches it firmly. Clone size is shown for a subset of rows, as once, few, many or a class of expanded clone.

CDR3: CASSTQGQVHQPQHF
DNA: TGTGCCAGCAGTACACAGGGACAGGTTCATCAGCCCCAGCATTTT
size: NA
V: TRBV2
D: TRBD1
J: TRBJ1-5

CDR3: CSAGQTDQPQHF
DNA: TGCAGTGCTGGACAGACTGATCAGCCCCAGCATTTT
size: once
V: TRBV20-1
D: NA
J: TRBJ1-5

CDR3: CASSSYRDTEAFF
DNA: TGTGCCAGCAGCTCCTACAGAGACACTGAAGCTTTCTTT
size: few
V: TRBV7-3
D: NA
J: TRBJ1-1

CDR3: CASSQRKTGWIGSYEQYF
DNA: TGTGCCAGCAGCCAAAGAAAAACAGGGTGGATCGGCTCCTACGAGCAGTACTTC
size: NA
V: TRBV3-1
D: NA
J: TRBJ2-7

CDR3: CSARGGANNEQFF
DNA: TGCAGTGCTAGAGGAGGGGCCAACAATGAGCAGTTCTTC
size: NA
V: TRBV20-1
D: NA
J: TRBJ2-1

CDR3: CASLAQGTNTEAFF
DNA: TGTGCCAGCTTGGCACAGGGGACGAACACTGAAGCTTTCTTT
size: NA
V: TRBV6-2/TRBV6-3
D: TRBD1
J: TRBJ1-1

CDR3: CASTPGLAGDGEQFF
DNA: TGTGCCAGCACACCGGGTCTAGCGGGGGACGGGGAGCAGTTCTTC
size: NA
V: TRBV3-1
D: TRBD2
J: TRBJ2-1

CDR3: CAWSVVASSGNTIYF
DNA: TGTGCCTGGAGTGTAGTGGCCAGCTCTGGAAACACCATATATTTT
size: NA
V: TRBV30
D: NA
J: TRBJ1-3

CDR3: CAISEFDRVLDTGELFF
DNA: TGTGCCATCAGTGAGTTTGACAGGGTCCTCGACACCGGGGAGCTGTTTTTT
size: NA
V: TRBV10-3
D: TRBD1
J: TRBJ2-2

CDR3: CASSQQGAWTEAFF
DNA: TGTGCCAGCAGCCAACAGGGGGCTTGGACTGAAGCTTTCTTT
size: NA
V: TRBV12-3/TRBV12-4
D: TRBD1
J: TRBJ1-1

CDR3: CASSFLDRAAAFF
DNA: TGTGCCAGCAGCTTTCTCGACAGGGCGGCAGCTTTCTTT
size: NA
V: TRBV7-9
D: TRBD1
J: TRBJ1-1

CDR3: CASSSRDSNSNYGYTF
DNA: TGTGCCAGCAGCTCCCGGGACAGCAATTCTAACTATGGCTACACCTTC
size: NA
V: TRBV7-8
D: TRBD1
J: TRBJ1-2

CDR3: CASSLRPEGYTF
DNA: TGTGCCAGCAGCCTCCGACCAGAAGGCTACACCTTC
size: once
V: TRBV5-6
D: NA
J: TRBJ1-2

CDR3: CASRWATEVNEKLFF
DNA: TGCGCCAGCAGATGGGCGACGGAGGTTAATGAAAAACTGTTTTTT
size: NA
V: TRBV5-1
D: NA
J: TRBJ1-4

CDR3: CASSYLGGNPTDTQYF
DNA: TGTGCCAGCAGTTACTTGGGGGGGAACCCGACAGATACGCAGTATTTT
size: NA
V: TRBV6-5
D: TRBD2
J: TRBJ2-3

CDR3: CASSRLDTYEQYF
DNA: TGTGCCAGCTCACGACTGGATACCTACGAGCAGTACTTC
size: NA
V: TRBV18
D: NA
J: TRBJ2-7

CDR3: CSARDLGASTDTQYF
DNA: TGCAGTGCTAGAGATTTGGGGGCTAGCACAGATACGCAGTATTTT
size: NA
V: TRBV20-1
D: NA
J: TRBJ2-3

CDR3: CASSRGVTVGNQPQHF
DNA: TGTGCCAGCAGCCGTGGGGTGACAGTGGGGAATCAGCCCCAGCATTTT
size: once
V: TRBV5-5
D: NA
J: TRBJ1-5

CDR3: CASSYRVHRGTGGNEQFF
DNA: TGTGCCAGCAGTTACCGAGTACACAGGGGTACAGGGGGCAATGAGCAGTTCTTC
size: NA
V: TRBV6-5
D: TRBD1
J: TRBJ2-1

CDR3: CASSPDGEAYEQYF
DNA: TGTGCCAGCAGCCCAGATGGGGAGGCCTACGAGCAGTACTTC
size: NA
V: TRBV11-3
D: NA
J: TRBJ2-7

CDR3: CATQAGQGNQPQHF
DNA: TGTGCCACCCAAGCGGGGCAGGGGAATCAGCCCCAGCATTTT
size: NA
V: TRBV19
D: NA
J: TRBJ1-5

CDR3: CASNPGTEAFF
DNA: TGTGCCAGCAATCCTGGGACTGAAGCTTTCTTT
size: NA
V: TRBV12-3/TRBV12-4
D: NA
J: TRBJ1-1

CDR3: CASRREVPGRRKETQYF
DNA: TGCGCCAGCAGAAGGGAAGTTCCGGGACGCCGAAAAGAGACCCAGTACTTC
size: once
V: TRBV5-1
D: NA
J: TRBJ2-5

CDR3: CASSSGDRQDTQYF
DNA: TGTGCCAGCAGCTCTGGGGACAGGCAAGATACGCAGTATTTT
size: NA
V: TRBV7-3
D: TRBD1
J: TRBJ2-3

CDR3: CASSLEPPGQGREKLFF
DNA: TGTGCCAGCAGCTTAGAGCCGCCGGGACAGGGGCGCGAAAAACTGTTTTTT
size: NA
V: TRBV7-9
D: TRBD1
J: TRBJ1-4

CDR3: CASSFSRGYDEQFF
DNA: TGCGCCAGCAGCTTCAGCAGGGGTTACGATGAGCAGTTCTTC
size: NA
V: TRBV5-1
D: NA
J: TRBJ2-1

CDR3: CASSAHFLGGNTEAFF
DNA: TGTGCCAGCAGCGCCCATTTTCTCGGAGGGAACACTGAAGCTTTCTTT
size: once
V: TRBV9
D: NA
J: TRBJ1-1

CDR3: CASSEQGSEQYF
DNA: TGTGCCAGCAGTGAACAGGGATCGGAGCAGTACTTC
size: NA
V: TRBV6-1
D: NA
J: TRBJ2-7

CDR3: CASSQGAEETQYF
DNA: TGTGCCAGCTCACAAGGGGCCGAAGAGACCCAGTACTTC
size: NA
V: TRBV18
D: NA
J: TRBJ2-5

CDR3: CASSEPSGVGSYGYTF
DNA: TGTGCCAGCAGTGAACCTTCTGGGGTTGGGAGCTATGGCTACACCTTC
size: NA
V: TRBV6-1
D: NA
J: TRBJ1-2

CDR3: CASSFEGQGITEAFF
DNA: TGCGCCAGCAGCTTTGAGGGACAGGGCATAACCGAAGCTTTCTTT
size: NA
V: TRBV5-1
D: TRBD1
J: TRBJ1-1

CDR3: CASSPTTDSTEAFF
DNA: TGTGCCAGCAGTCCAACGACTGACAGCACTGAAGCTTTCTTT
size: NA
V: TRBV27
D: NA
J: TRBJ1-1

CDR3: CATSRHGGLKTGSVTQYF
DNA: TGTGCCACCAGCAGACATGGAGGCCTAAAGACAGGGAGTGTGACCCAGTACTTC
size: NA
V: TRBV15
D: TRBD1
J: TRBJ2-5

CDR3: CASSELRGLGAGEQYF
DNA: TGTGCCAGCAGTGAACTCCGGGGACTAGGGGCGGGGGAGCAGTACTTC
size: NA
V: TRBV2
D: TRBD2
J: TRBJ2-7

CDR3: CSARFGGGSTEAFF
DNA: TGCAGTGCTAGATTTGGGGGAGGGAGCACTGAAGCTTTCTTT
size: NA
V: TRBV20-1
D: NA
J: TRBJ1-1

CDR3: CSATGQVYNEQFF
DNA: TGCAGTGCAACGGGACAAGTGTACAATGAGCAGTTCTTC
size: NA
V: TRBV20-1
D: NA
J: TRBJ2-1

CDR3: CASGTSVSYNEQFF
DNA: TGTGCCAGCGGGACCTCTGTCTCCTACAATGAGCAGTTCTTC
size: NA
V: TRBV6-2/TRBV6-3
D: NA
J: TRBJ2-1

CDR3: CSAQQDHGREQFF
DNA: TGCAGTGCTCAACAGGACCACGGGCGAGAGCAGTTCTTC
size: NA
V: TRBV20-1
D: NA
J: TRBJ2-1

CDR3: CASSVTAGFTEAFF
DNA: TGTGCCAGCAGCGTTACCGCGGGGTTCACTGAAGCTTTCTTT
size: NA
V: TRBV12-3/TRBV12-4
D: NA
J: TRBJ1-1

CDR3: CASSGDRGPWTEAFF
DNA: TGCGCCAGCAGCGGGGACAGGGGGCCGTGGACTGAAGCTTTCTTT
size: NA
V: TRBV5-1
D: TRBD1
J: TRBJ1-1

CDR3: CASSSGGAGLF
DNA: TGTGCCAGCAGCTCCGGGGGGGCAGGCCTCTTC
size: NA
V: TRBV7-9
D: TRBD2
J: TRBJ2-1

CDR3: CASSTIRGWTGELFF
DNA: TGTGCCAGCAGTACGATCAGGGGATGGACCGGGGAGCTGTTTTTT
size: NA
V: TRBV7-8
D: NA
J: TRBJ2-2

CDR3: CAITTGLADEQYF
DNA: TGTGCCATCACCACGGGACTAGCGGACGAGCAGTACTTC
size: NA
V: TRBV10-3
D: TRBD2
J: TRBJ2-7

CDR3: CASGDKYSGANVLTF
DNA: TGTGCCAGCGGAGATAAATACTCTGGGGCCAACGTCCTGACTTTC
size: NA
V: TRBV28
D: NA
J: TRBJ2-6

CDR3: CASSPRTGVAYEQYF
DNA: TGTGCCAGCAGTCCCCGGACAGGGGTCGCCTACGAGCAGTACTTC
size: NA
V: TRBV12-3/TRBV12-4
D: TRBD1
J: TRBJ2-7

CDR3: CSVVPRSTEAFF
DNA: TGCAGCGTTGTGCCGAGGAGCACTGAAGCTTTCTTT
size: NA
V: TRBV29-1
D: NA
J: TRBJ1-1